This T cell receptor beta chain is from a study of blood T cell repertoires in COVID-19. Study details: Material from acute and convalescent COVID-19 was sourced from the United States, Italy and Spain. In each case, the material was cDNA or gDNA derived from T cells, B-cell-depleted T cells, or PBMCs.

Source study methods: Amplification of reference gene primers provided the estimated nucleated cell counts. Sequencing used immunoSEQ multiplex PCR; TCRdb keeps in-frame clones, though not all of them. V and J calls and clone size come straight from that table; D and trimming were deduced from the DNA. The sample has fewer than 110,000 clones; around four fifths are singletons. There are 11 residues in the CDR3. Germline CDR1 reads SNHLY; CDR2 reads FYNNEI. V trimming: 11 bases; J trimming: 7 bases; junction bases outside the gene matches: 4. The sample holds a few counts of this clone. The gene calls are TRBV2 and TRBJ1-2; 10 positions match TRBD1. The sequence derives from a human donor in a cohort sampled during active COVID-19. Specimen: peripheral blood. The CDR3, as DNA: TGTGCCGGGACAGGGGCGGGTGGCTACACCTTC. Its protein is CAGTGAGGYTF.